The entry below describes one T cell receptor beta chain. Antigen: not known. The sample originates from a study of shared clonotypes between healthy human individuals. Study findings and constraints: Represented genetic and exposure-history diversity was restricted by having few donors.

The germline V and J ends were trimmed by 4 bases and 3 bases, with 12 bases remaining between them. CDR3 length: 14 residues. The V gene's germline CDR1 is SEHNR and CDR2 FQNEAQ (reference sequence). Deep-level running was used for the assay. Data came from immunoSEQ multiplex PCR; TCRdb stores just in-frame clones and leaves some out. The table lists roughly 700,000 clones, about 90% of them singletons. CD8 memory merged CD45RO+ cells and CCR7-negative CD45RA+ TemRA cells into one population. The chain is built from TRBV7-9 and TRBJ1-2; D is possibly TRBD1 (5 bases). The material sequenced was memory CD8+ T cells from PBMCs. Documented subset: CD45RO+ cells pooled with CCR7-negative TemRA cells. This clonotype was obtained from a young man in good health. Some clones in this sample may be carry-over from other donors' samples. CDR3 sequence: CASSSSAGYYGYTF. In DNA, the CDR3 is TGTGCCAGCAGCTCGTCGGCAGGGTACTATGGCTACACCTTC.